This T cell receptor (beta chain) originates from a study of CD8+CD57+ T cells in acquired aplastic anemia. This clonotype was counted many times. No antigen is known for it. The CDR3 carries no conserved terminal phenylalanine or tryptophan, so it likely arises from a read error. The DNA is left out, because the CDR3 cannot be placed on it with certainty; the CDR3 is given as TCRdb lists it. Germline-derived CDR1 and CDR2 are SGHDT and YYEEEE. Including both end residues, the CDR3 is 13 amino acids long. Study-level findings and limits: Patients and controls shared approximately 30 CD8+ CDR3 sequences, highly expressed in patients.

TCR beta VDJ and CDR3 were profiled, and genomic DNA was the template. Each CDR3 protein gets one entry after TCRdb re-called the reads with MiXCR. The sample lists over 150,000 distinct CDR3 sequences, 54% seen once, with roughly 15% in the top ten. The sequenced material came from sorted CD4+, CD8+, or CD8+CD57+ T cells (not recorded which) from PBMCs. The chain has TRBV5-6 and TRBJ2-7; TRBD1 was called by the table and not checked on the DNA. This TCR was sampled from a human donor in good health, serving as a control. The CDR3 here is CASSLVGTGETHY.